This T cell receptor beta chain was obtained from a study of Graves' ophthalmopathy and Graves' hyperthyroidism listed by TCRdb under 2018. Background for the entire study: Peripheral blood samples were taken at the time of initial diagnosis, before any treatment was given. The study used signatures of the TCR beta repertoire to tell Graves' ophthalmopathy apart from Graves' hyperthyroidism and to predict which patients would progress to ophthalmopathy. In total, approximately 130 blood samples were TCR-sequenced: 40 to 45 ophthalmopathy, around 75 hyperthyroidism and about 17 hyperthyroidism-to-ophthalmopathy patients. To explore V-J signatures that separate ophthalmopathy from hyperthyroidism, a discovery set of about 100 patients was enrolled, consisting of about 45 with ophthalmopathy and roughly 57 with stable hyperthyroidism. The independent validation cohort included about 19 hyperthyroidism patients plus 17 patients who later progressed from hyperthyroidism to ophthalmopathy. In more than five hyperthyroidism patients, T-cell repertoires of thyroid tissue and blood were compared. Once sampling was done, hyperthyroidism patients were given methimazole at a starting dose of 30 mg daily, while ophthalmopathy patients were given high-dose intravenous methylprednisolone. Paper-wide results and their limitations: In validation, the model predicted ophthalmopathy progression with about 71% sensitivity and about 77% specificity; about a dozen predicted patients were CT-confirmed with GO in a median of 6.5 months. In cross-validation, the 13-signature model distinguished ophthalmopathy from stable hyperthyroidism with less than 90% sensitivity and 81.08% specificity, while in the test set the corresponding values were about 80% and 75%. Sample size was not statistically predetermined, and group allocation was not concealed from the investigators. Most expanded thyroid clonotypes with a frequency above 0.001 also appeared in blood, which suggests that blood repertoires may reflect the immune response in the thyroid.

V gives up 8 bases and J gives up 0 bases, and the segment between their germline ends measures 14 bases. Including the terminal cysteine and phenylalanine, the CDR3 comprises 15 residues. The DNA shown is the 45-base CDR3, in frame from base 1. The germline V gene supplies CDR1 SNHLY and CDR2 FYNNEI. Regarding this clonotype: The target of this receptor is not known. Nothing much larger sits one base from this clone, and base qualities are not available.

Patients with ophthalmopathy had moderately to severely active disease, with a Clinical Activity Score of 3 or more, a NOSPECS grade of 4 or more, and a disease duration of less than 3 months. Anyone with other autoimmune diseases, uncontrolled infections, pregnancy or lactation was excluded from the study. Clinical symptoms, serum thyroxine, TRAb, thyroid ultrasound and orbital computed tomography formed the basis of the diagnosis. PBMCs were isolated from 8 to 10 ml of fresh peripheral blood by Ficoll-Paque density gradient centrifugation. Trizol reagent was used to extract the total RNA, and its quality was then checked on an Agilent 2100 Bioanalyzer. For repertoire sequencing, the TCR beta CDR3 regions were amplified from RNA transcripts. A first-round RT-PCR used HTBI primers with the Qiagen OneStep RT-PCR kit, followed by a second-round multiplex PCR, size selection and purification. Libraries were sequenced on an Illumina HiSeq2000 using paired-end 100 bp reads. Regarding the original processing steps: SOAPnuke was used for read processing, and reads with adapters, uncalled bases, a mean Phred below 15, or no exact constant-primer or identifier match were discarded. COPE v1.2.5 was used to merge the high-quality paired reads. Unique nucleotide sequences were defined as clonotypes and aligned to IMGT TRB V, D and J references using MiTCR v1.1. The analysis was limited to V-J combinations with a frequency above 0.0001, which together covered more than 98% of repertoires. For each V-J combination, a TCR clonal expansion and chaos score was defined as F50 clonal expansion divided by the chaos observed in the TCRdist matrix. Welch's t-statistics and random forest were used to reduce the features to 13 V-J combinations, which were then used as input to a naive Bayes classifier. The similarity between thyroid and blood repertoires was quantified using the Morisita-Horn index. The raw public data were reprocessed by TCRdb itself: fastp quality trimming at Q25, MiXCR clonotype calling, in-frame beta chains only. Each CDR3 protein appears once, grouped with its most common genes and DNA. TCRdb's processing, not the study's, gives the V and J calls here. In this sample the table shows about 740,000 distinct CDR3 sequences, roughly 41% of which occur a single time. The ten biggest clones cover less than 55% of the sample.

The V and J segments used are TRBV2 and TRBJ1-3; the D gene is perhaps TRBD1, from 6 matching bases. The TCR comes from an adult man with Graves' ophthalmopathy. Sequencing was carried out using peripheral blood. The CDR3 here reads CASGGGPSSGNTIYF. The DNA sequence is as follows: TGTGCCAGCGGGGGGGGCCCGAGCTCTGGAAACACCATATATTTT.